These 25 T cell receptor beta chains came from one sample sequenced in a study of T-cell memory formation after mild COVID-19. Via MiXCR, TCRdb re-called the 5' RACE reads, giving one row per CDR3 protein. Altogether about 140,000 distinct CDR3 sequences are present, roughly 14% being singletons, with the ten largest covering 13% to 15%. The source material was PBMCs or a T cell subset sorted from them (not recorded which). The receptors derive from an adult woman who had mild COVID-19 (a few samples of this study predate the infection). Cell type and time point are not known.

A few counts support this clonotype. V usage is TRBV18 and J usage is TRBJ2-1; no clear D. The CDR3 has 15 residues. In germline, CDR1 is KGHSH, CDR2 LQKENI. V lost 5 bases and J 4 bases, leaving 15 bases between the germline ends. The CDR3 DNA reads as TGTGCCAGCTCAATCCGGACGGACGGGTACAATGAGCAGTTCTTC. This codes for CASSIRTDGYNEQFF.

This chain joins TRBV5-1 and TRBJ2-5, with 11 bases that match TRBD2. CDR3 size: 15 residues. With 4 bases clipped from V and 4 bases from J, the junction kept 6 bases outside the gene matches. CDR1 is SGHRS and CDR2 is YFSETQ in the germline V gene. In DNA form, the CDR3 reads TGCGCCAGCAGCGACACCGGGACTAGCGGAGAGACCCAGTACTTC. The encoded protein is CASSDTGTSGETQYF.

The table lists this clonotype with many counts. The chain links TRBV7-2 to TRBJ2-3; 8 bases are shared with TRBD2. This CDR3 is built from 14 residues. Germline V lookup: CDR1 SGHTA, CDR2 FQGNSA. Losses at the gene ends were 7 bases for V and 2 bases for J; bases not matched to a gene: 5. Here the CDR3 reads CASNPGGLTDTQYF. The CDR3 DNA reads TGTGCCAGCAACCCGGGAGGGCTCACAGATACGCAGTATTTT.

This clonotype was found a few times. This sequence joins TRBV25-1 and TRBJ2-7, with D possibly matching TRBD2 (6 bases). This CDR3 has 15 residues. V was shortened by 3 bases and J by 3 bases, with 15 bases between the two germline ends. In germline, CDR1 is MGHDK, CDR2 SYGVNS. The CDR3 protein is CASSDRDSAYYEQYF. In DNA form, the CDR3 reads TGTGCCAGCAGTGACCGGGACTCGGCGTACTACGAGCAGTACTTC.

This clonotype was seen only a few times. The genes are TRBV11-2 and TRBJ2-5, with D tentatively TRBD1 or TRBD2 (6 bases each). Germline-derived CDR1 and CDR2 are SGHAT and FQNNGV. This CDR3 is 15 amino acids long. V lost 8 bases, J lost 4 bases, and 20 bases lay in between. CDR3 bases: TGTGCCAGCCACTCCCCGGCCGGGGGCACAGAGACCCAGTACTTC. Its protein is CASHSPAGGTETQYF.

There are many counts of this clonotype. The chain joins TRBV5-1 to TRBJ2-5, with a weak D call TRBD2 (6 bases). This CDR3 region has 15 residues. V lost 2 bases, J lost 5 bases, and 16 bases lay in between. The germline gives CDR1 SGHRS, CDR2 YFSETQ. CDR3 coding DNA: TGCGCCAGCAGCTTAGGAGCGGGCCTTGGGGAGACCCAGTACTTC. Amino acids: CASSLGAGLGETQYF. Full variable domain (outside the CDR3, taken from reference TRBV5-1 and TRBJ2-5): KAGVTQTPRYLIKTRGQQVTLSCSPISGHRSVSWYQQTPGQGLQFLFEYFSETQRNKGNFPGRFSGRQFSNSRSEMNVSTLELGDSALYLCASSLGAGLGETQYFGPGTRLLVL.

This chain links TRBV7-6 with TRBJ2-7; 9 nucleotides align to TRBD1. This CDR3 comprises 15 residues. The junction had 7 bases not matched to a gene; V was cut back by 5 bases and J by 2 bases. Germline CDR1 SGHVS, CDR2 FNYEAQ. The CDR3 DNA reads TGTGCCAGCAGCCCGGCGGGACAGGGACCCTACGAGCAGTACTTC. Translation gives CASSPAGQGPYEQYF.

About this clonotype: A much larger clone sits a single nucleotide away, making a read error possible. V usage is TRBV7-6 and J usage is TRBJ2-5; D gene uncertain. This CDR3 contains 12 residues. The germline CDR1 and CDR2 sequences are SGHVS and FNYEAQ. Trimming removed 3 bases from V and 5 bases from J, with 7 bases in between. CDR3 nucleotides: TGTGCCAGCAGCTTTCTGGTGGAGACCCAGTACTTC. This encodes CASSFLVETQYF. Combining the CDR3 with reference TRBV7-6 and TRBJ2-5 gives the whole variable domain GAGVSQSPRYKVTKRGQDVALRCDPISGHVSLYWYRQALGQGPEFLTYFNYEAQQDKSGLPNDRFSAERPEGSISTLTIQRTEQRDSAMYRCASSFLVETQYFGPGTRLLVL.

The gene calls are TRBV28 and TRBJ2-7, with 7 bases lining up with TRBD1. This CDR3 has 14 amino acids. Germline trimming cut 7 bases from V and 6 bases from J; bases unmatched to any gene: 12. The germline V gene encodes CDR1 MDHEN and CDR2 SYDVKM. DNA for the CDR3: TGTGCCAGCACCCGAAGACAGGGACAGTCCGAGCAGTACTTC. It specifies CASTRRQGQSEQYF.

The chain combines TRBV6-5 with TRBJ1-5; D unresolved. The V gene's germline CDR1 is MNHEY and CDR2 SVGAGI. The CDR3 totals 13 residues. V was pared by 5 bases and J by 7 bases, with 12 bases between. The DNA for the CDR3 is TGTGCCAGCAGTGGCCCCGGGAGACAGCCCCAGCATTTT. Its translation is CASSGPGRQPQHF.

The chain joins TRBV20-1 to TRBJ2-2, with 8 bases aligning to TRBD1. The junction had 7 bases not matched to a gene; V was cut back by 4 bases and J by 3 bases. Germline V lookup: CDR1 DFQATT, CDR2 SNEGSKA (reference sequence). This CDR3 comprises 15 residues. CDR3 amino acids: CSANMGQVDTGELFF. The DNA for the CDR3 is TGCAGTGCTAATATGGGACAGGTGGACACCGGGGAGCTGTTTTTT.

The rearrangement links TRBV6-5 to TRBJ1-4; 7 bases agree with TRBD1. CDR1 and CDR2 from the germline V gene are MNHEY and SVGAGI. V shed 5 bases, J shed 8 bases, and the junction held 8 bases outside the gene matches. The CDR3 totals 14 residues. This CDR3 is CASSRDRDREKLFF. CDR3 nucleotide sequence: TGTGCCAGCAGTCGCGACAGGGATAGGGAAAAACTGTTTTTT.

The J gene is TRBJ2-3, the V gene TRBV20-1; D gene uncertain. Trimming took off 5 bases at V and 3 bases at J, with 15 bases between the two ends. Germline V gene sequence: CDR1 DFQATT, CDR2 SNEGSKA (reference sequence). This CDR3 has 14 amino acids. CDR3 bases: TGCAGTGCTTTTAGCCCCGGCGGTACAGATACGCAGTATTTT. It translates to CSAFSPGGTDTQYF.

This clonotype came up many times. This rearrangement joins TRBV27 to TRBJ2-1, with 10 nucleotides matching TRBD2. Trimming took 6 bases from V and 4 from J; bases not matched to a gene: 6. This CDR3 contains 15 residues. Germline CDR1 is MNHEY and CDR2 is SMNVEV (reference sequence). The CDR3 reads CASRWTSGVYNEQFF. The DNA for the CDR3 is TGTGCCAGCAGGTGGACTAGCGGAGTTTACAATGAGCAGTTCTTC.

This clonotype was observed a handful of times. This CDR3 is CASSLESYTDTQYF. The CDR3 coding sequence is TGTGCCAGCAGCTTAGAATCCTACACAGATACGCAGTATTTT. The chain uses TRBV7-2 and TRBJ2-3; D is unclear. The CDR3 sequence is 14 residues long. Germline CDR1 reads SGHTA; CDR2 reads FQGNSA. Trimming removed 1 base from V and 2 bases from J, with 7 bases in between. Using reference TRBV7-2 and TRBJ2-3 for the parts outside the CDR3, the full variable domain is GAGVSQSPSNKVTEKGKDVELRCDPISGHTALYWYRQSLGQGLEFLIYFQGNSAPDKSGLPSDRFSAERTGGSVSTLTIQRTQQEDSAVYLCASSLESYTDTQYFGPGTRLTVL.

This rearrangement joins TRBV6-2 or TRBV6-3 to TRBJ2-3; 8 bases map to TRBD1. Per germline, CDR1 MNHEY and CDR2 SVGEGT. The CDR3 loop spans 14 amino acids. V lost 4 bases, J lost 6 bases, and 6 bases stayed unmatched. This CDR3 reads CASSFLQGADTQYF. The CDR3 bases are TGTGCCAGCAGTTTTCTCCAGGGGGCGGATACGCAGTATTTT.

This clonotype was counted many times. The rearrangement joins TRBV12-3 or TRBV12-4 to TRBJ2-1; D is possibly TRBD2 (6 bases). Trimming took 6 bases from V and 0 from J, leaving 9 bases between them. The length of the CDR3 is 14 residues. CDR3 in amino acids: CASRTGGSYNEQFF. In DNA form, the CDR3 reads TGTGCCAGCAGGACCGGGGGCTCCTACAATGAGCAGTTCTTC.

The chain combines TRBV10-3 with TRBJ2-2; TRBD1 aligns across 8 bases. V trimming: 4 bases; J trimming: 2 bases; junction bases outside the gene matches: 6. Germline V CDR1 and CDR2: ENHRY, SYGVKD. The CDR3 runs 16 residues. The CDR3 DNA is TGTGCCATCAGTGTTCTACAGGGGGGCAACACCGGGGAGCTGTTTTTT. It codes for CAISVLQGGNTGELFF.

The chain recombines TRBV3-1 with TRBJ2-5, with TRBD2 matching 13 bases. The CDR3 totals 16 residues. Germline loops: CDR1 LGHDT, CDR2 YNNKEL (reference sequence). The V segment lost 1 base and the J segment 4 bases; nucleotides outside the gene matches: 3. CDR3 sequence (DNA): TGTGCCAGCAGCCAAGTAACTAGCGGGGGGGGAGAGACCCAGTACTTC. Translation: CASSQVTSGGGETQYF.

This clonotype was seen more than once but under ten times. The chain is built from TRBV9 and TRBJ2-5; 8 bases are shared with TRBD2. The CDR3 contains 15 residues. V lost 5 bases and J lost 5; bases outside the gene matches: 11. Germline V gene lookup returns CDR1 SGDLS and CDR2 YYNGEE. Here the CDR3 DNA reads TGTGCCAGCAGACGAGGGCGGGAGGCAGGGGAGACCCAGTACTTC. It codes for CASRRGREAGETQYF.

This sequence joins TRBV12-3 or TRBV12-4 and TRBJ1-2; D unclear. Trimming stripped 2 bases from V and 11 bases from J, with 12 bases between. This CDR3 is 12 amino acids long. The DNA for the CDR3 is TGTGCCAGCAGTTTACCCCTGAGGGAATACACCTTC. This sequence encodes CASSLPLREYTF.

The chain's CDR3 is CASSLVGGGPYNEQFF. The DNA of the CDR3 is TGTGCCAGCAGCTTAGTTGGCGGGGGCCCCTACAATGAGCAGTTCTTC. The J gene is TRBJ2-1, the V gene TRBV7-8, with D possibly being TRBD2 (7 bases). The CDR3 runs 16 residues. CDR1 and CDR2 from the germline V gene are SGHVS and FQNEAQ. V was shortened by 1 base and J by 2 bases, with 12 bases between the two germline ends.

Turning to this clonotype: This clone may be a read error of a much larger clone one base away. The V gene is TRBV5-1, the J gene TRBJ2-1; 7 nucleotides align to TRBD1. The ends lost 4 bases at V and 6 bases at J; junction bases unmatched: 13. Germline values: CDR1 SGHRS, CDR2 YFSETQ. The CDR3 loop spans 16 amino acids. CDR3 bases: TGCGCCAGCAGCCTGGGACAGTGGGCGTCTGTCAATGAGCAGTTCTTC. This encodes CASSLGQWASVNEQFF.

Many counts were recorded for this clonotype. This chain uses TRBV7-9 with TRBJ2-7; D is possibly TRBD1 (6 bases). The CDR3 is 12 amino acids. CDR1 SEHNR and CDR2 FQNEAQ come from the germline V gene (reference sequence). The V end was cut by 6 bases, the J end by 8 bases, with 14 bases between. DNA of the CDR3: TGTGCCAGCAGTAGTAACAGGGTAAAGCAGTACTTC. Translating it yields CASSSNRVKQYF.

The chain employs TRBV7-9 and TRBJ1-2; no clear D gene. CDR3 size: 15 residues. The germline V and J ends were trimmed by 0 bases and 3 bases, with 11 bases remaining between them. CDR1 is SEHNR and CDR2 is FQNEAQ in the germline V gene (reference sequence). CDR3 protein: CASSLAGIGDYGYTF. As DNA, the CDR3 is TGTGCCAGCAGCTTAGCTGGGATTGGCGACTATGGCTACACCTTC.